This T cell receptor (beta chain) was observed in a study of graft-versus-host responses after intestinal transplantation. Assay: immunoSEQ multiplex PCR; the TCRdb copy retains only in-frame clones and omits some. The sample yields about 6,900 clones, roughly 25% seen once. CDR3 size: 15 residues. V was pared by 4 bases and J by 2 bases, with 9 bases between. Germline lookup yields CDR1 SGHTA and CDR2 FQGTGA. This sequence joins TRBV7-3 and TRBJ2-6, with a tentative D call TRBD2 (5 bases). The sample was alloreactive CD4+ T cells from a mixed lymphocyte reaction culture, taken before transplantation. The subset was: CFSE-low proliferating T cells sorted from roughly six-day pre-transplant mixed lymphocyte reaction (GvH or HvG direction). The origin of this receptor is a human patient who was an organ donor for intestinal transplantation. CDR3 protein: CASSYAGAGANVLTF. DNA for the CDR3: TGTGCCAGCAGCTACGCCGGGGCTGGGGCCAACGTCCTGACTTTC. The full variable domain, in which reference TRBV7-3 and TRBJ2-6 provide the parts outside the CDR3, is GAGVSQTPSNKVTEKGKYVELRCDPISGHTALYWYRQSLGQGPEFLIYFQGTGAADDSGLPNDRFFAVRPEGSVSTLKIQRTERGDSAVYLCASSYAGAGANVLTFGAGSRLTVL.